These T cell receptor beta chains were read from a single sample in a study of Ad26.COV2.S vaccination and SARS-CoV-2 variants. The assay was immunoSEQ multiplex PCR, and TCRdb's table has in-frame clones only and misses some. The data hold roughly 300,000 clones, with approximately 90% observed a single time. Sequencing used peripheral blood, obtained in a trial of Ad26.COV2.S vaccine versus placebo. These receptors all stem from a person between 18 and 59 years old who received the Ad26.COV2.S COVID-19 vaccine or a placebo. Both conserved end residues are part of each CDR3. The D gene is left open where the match is weak. Only part of the rows carry a size: once, few, many, or a class if the clone is expanded.

clone_size d_call j_call v_call cdr3_aa cdr3_nt
. . TRBJ1-3 TRBV2 CASSEGTEGSGNTIYF TGTGCCAGCAGTGAGGGAACGGAAGGCTCTGGAAACACCATATATTTT
. TRBD1 TRBJ1-4 TRBV19 CASTKVGTGNEKLFF TGTGCCAGTACCAAGGTGGGGACAGGGAATGAAAAACTGTTTTTT
few TRBD1 TRBJ1-2 TRBV9 CASSRDPGQGSVIYGYTF TGTGCCAGCAGCCGTGACCCGGGACAGGGGTCCGTCATCTATGGCTACACCTTC
. . TRBJ2-7 TRBV5-1 CASSLSGGWNEQYF TGCGCCAGCAGCTTGTCGGGGGGCTGGAACGAGCAGTACTTC
. TRBD2 TRBJ2-1 TRBV2 CASRELAGGPSEQFF TGTGCCAGCAGGGAACTAGCGGGAGGGCCCTCAGAGCAGTTCTTC
. . TRBJ2-1 TRBV5-1 CASSLDSRRSSYNEQFF TGCGCCAGCAGCTTGGATAGCCGCCGGAGCTCCTACAATGAGCAGTTCTTC
. . TRBJ1-2 TRBV27 CASSPTANTYYGYTF TGTGCCAGCAGTCCAACAGCGAATACCTACTATGGCTACACCTTC
. . TRBJ1-1 TRBV7-2 CASSLVMYTEAFF TGTGCCAGCAGCTTAGTTATGTACACTGAAGCTTTCTTT
. TRBD1 TRBJ1-2 TRBV2 CASRDRAGGNYGYTF TGTGCCAGCAGAGACAGGGCAGGCGGTAACTATGGCTACACCTTC
few . TRBJ1-1 TRBV4-3 CASSQDAGSPEAFF TGCGCCAGCAGCCAAGATGCCGGGAGCCCTGAAGCTTTCTTT
. . TRBJ1-1 TRBV5-8 CASSLSAGATEAFF TGTGCCAGCAGCTTATCGGCAGGGGCCACTGAAGCTTTCTTT
once TRBD1 TRBJ2-3 TRBV28 CASSLGQAYGGTQYF TGTGCCAGCAGTTTAGGACAGGCGTATGGAGGTACGCAGTATTTT
. . TRBJ2-1 TRBV5-6 CASSFWGPSSYNEQFF TGTGCCAGCAGCTTTTGGGGCCCAAGCTCCTACAATGAGCAGTTCTTC
. TRBD2 TRBJ2-2 TRBV4-2 CASSQAPGLAAGELFF TGTGCCAGCAGCCAAGCTCCGGGACTAGCTGCCGGGGAGCTGTTTTTT
. . TRBJ1-2 TRBV6-2/TRBV6-3 CASSYSGQANGYTF TGTGCCAGCAGTTACTCTGGGCAGGCGAATGGCTACACCTTC
once TRBD2 TRBJ2-7 TRBV5-4 CASSASGGAVYEQYF TGTGCCAGCAGCGCGAGCGGGGGGGCGGTCTACGAGCAGTACTTC
. . TRBJ2-1 TRBV9 CASSVFAEGDEQFF TGTGCCAGCAGCGTATTTGCGGAAGGGGATGAGCAGTTCTTC
once . TRBJ2-7 TRBV6-6 CASSYGGQNYEQYF TGTGCCAGCAGTTATGGTGGTCAGAACTACGAGCAGTACTTC
. . TRBJ1-5 TRBV2 CASSQHNQPQHF TGTGCCAGCAGTCAGCACAATCAGCCCCAGCATTTT
. . TRBJ1-1 TRBV4-3 CASSQEDSEAFF TGCGCCAGCAGCCAAGAGGACAGTGAAGCTTTCTTT
once . TRBJ1-6 TRBV6-6 CASSYAANNSPLHF TGTGCCAGCAGTTACGCAGCAAATAATTCACCCCTCCACTTT
. . TRBJ2-3 TRBV10-3 CAISESADTQYF TGTGCCATCAGTGAGTCGGCAGATACGCAGTATTTT
. . TRBJ2-2 TRBV28 CASSLAVNNGELFF TGTGCCAGCAGTTTGGCGGTAAACAACGGGGAGCTGTTTTTT
. . TRBJ1-4 TRBV7-2 CASSLTPDRNEKLFF TGTGCCAGCAGCTTAACCCCCGACAGAAACGAAAAACTGTTTTTT
. TRBD1 TRBJ2-7 TRBV12-3/TRBV12-4 CASRGQESYEQYF TGTGCCAGCAGAGGACAGGAGTCCTACGAGCAGTACTTC
. . TRBJ2-7 TRBV7-2 CASSPPGRQSYEQYF TGTGCCAGCAGCCCCCCGGGGAGGCAGTCCTACGAGCAGTACTTC
. . TRBJ2-7 TRBV7-9 CASSPRGESSYEQYF TGTGCCAGCAGCCCTAGGGGAGAAAGCTCCTACGAGCAGTACTTC
. . TRBJ1-1 TRBV5-5 CASSLVSVNTEAFF TGTGCCAGCAGCTTGGTGTCAGTGAACACTGAAGCTTTCTTT
. . TRBJ2-3 TRBV19 CASSIGRTYTDTQYF TGTGCCAGTAGTATAGGTAGGACCTACACAGATACGCAGTATTTT
once . TRBJ2-1 TRBV6-7 CASSYRGSGDDSYNEQFF TGTGCCAGCAGTTACCGGGGTAGCGGTGACGACTCCTACAATGAGCAGTTCTTC
. TRBD1 TRBJ1-5 TRBV6-5 CASSTGATRPQHF TGTGCCAGCAGCACAGGGGCGACAAGGCCCCAGCATTTT
once TRBD1 TRBJ1-4 TRBV4-3 CASSPDRETGNEKLFF TGCGCCAGCAGCCCGGACAGGGAGACTGGTAATGAAAAACTGTTTTTT
. . TRBJ1-3 TRBV5-6 CASSLGAAGNTIYF TGTGCCAGCAGCTTGGGGGCCGCTGGAAACACCATATATTTT
. . TRBJ1-2 TRBV6-5 CASKERGTSYGYTF TGTGCCAGCAAGGAAAGGGGGACGTCCTATGGCTACACCTTC
. . TRBJ2-5 TRBV29-1 CSAESGGFWDQETQYF TGCAGCGCCGAATCTGGCGGGTTTTGGGACCAAGAGACCCAGTACTTC
. . TRBJ1-1 TRBV25-1 CATARGAGLGTEAFF TGTGCTACAGCAAGGGGGGCGGGGCTTGGCACTGAAGCTTTCTTT
. . TRBJ1-5 TRBV12-5 CASVLDSSNQPQHF TGTGCTAGTGTCCTAGACAGTAGCAATCAGCCCCAGCATTTT
many . TRBJ1-5 TRBV10-3 CATWDTYSNQPQHF TGTGCCACCTGGGACACCTATAGCAATCAGCCCCAGCATTTT
. . TRBJ1-4 TRBV6-2/TRBV6-3 CASSQGGEKLFF TGTGCCAGCAGTCAAGGGGGTGAAAAACTGTTTTTT
. . TRBJ1-5 TRBV7-2 CASSLGYSQSNQPQHF TGTGCCAGCAGCTTAGGCTACAGTCAGAGCAATCAGCCCCAGCATTTT
. . TRBJ1-4 TRBV30 CAWSLGSNEKLFF TGTGCCTGGAGTCTAGGATCCAATGAAAAACTGTTTTTT
. TRBD1 TRBJ2-3 TRBV3-1/TRBV3-2 CASSPIWTGRTDTQYF TGTGCCAGCAGCCCAATATGGACAGGAAGAACAGATACGCAGTATTTT
. TRBD2 TRBJ2-3 TRBV5-5 CASSLEPSGRISTDTQYF TGTGCCAGCAGCTTGGAGCCTAGCGGGAGAATCAGCACAGATACGCAGTATTTT
. TRBD1 TRBJ1-2 TRBV27 CASSLYRGYGYTF TGTGCCAGCAGTTTATACAGGGGCTATGGCTACACCTTC
. . TRBJ1-2 TRBV12-3/TRBV12-4 CASREGTNYGYTF TGTGCCAGCAGAGAGGGGACTAACTATGGCTACACCTTC
. TRBD1 TRBJ2-3 TRBV4-1 CASSQDRAGGETDTQYF TGCGCCAGCAGCCAAGATAGGGCAGGGGGCGAGACAGATACGCAGTATTTT
. TRBD2 TRBJ2-1 TRBV5-1 CASSLVVQRGSFEQFF TGCGCCAGCAGCTTGGTGGTCCAGCGGGGGTCTTTTGAGCAGTTCTTC
. . TRBJ1-4 TRBV29-1 CSVARQTGEKLFF TGCAGCGTTGCCCGCCAAACCGGTGAAAAACTGTTTTTT
. . TRBJ1-1 TRBV11-2 CASSPHPVRNTEAFF TGTGCCAGCAGCCCACATCCAGTCCGGAACACTGAAGCTTTCTTT
. . TRBJ2-1 TRBV15 CATSRKGGEQFF TGTGCCACCAGCAGAAAGGGGGGTGAGCAGTTCTTC
. TRBD2 TRBJ2-1 TRBV5-1 CASSSQTSGSEGSYNEQFF TGCGCCAGCAGCTCCCAGACTAGCGGGAGTGAAGGCTCCTACAATGAGCAGTTCTTC
. . TRBJ2-7 TRBV13 CASSLQSNYEQYF TGTGCCAGCAGCTTGCAGAGCAACTACGAGCAGTACTTC